One TCR beta chain is described in this entry. As yet, its antigen is unknown. The data derive from a study of CD8 T cells in ankylosing spondylitis. Study-level findings and limits: Disease-linked clones were reportedly significantly enriched in matched ankylosing spondylitis synovial fluid. A motif of fewer than ten highly homologous TCR beta variants was seen as apparently characteristic of ankylosing spondylitis blood. The authors found the disease-linked clones to be CD8+ and relatively rare in peripheral blood.

This CDR3 is 13 amino acids long. V was shortened by 3 bases and J by 4 bases, with 10 bases between the two germline ends. The germline gives CDR1 MDHEN, CDR2 SYDVKM. TCRdb re-called the 5' RACE reads with MiXCR, one entry per CDR3 protein. Of 300,000 to 350,000 distinct CDR3 sequences in the sample, less than 25% were seen once. Sequenced input: blood, either unsorted or a sorted T cell fraction (not recorded which). The TCR comes from a female donor with ankylosing spondylitis or in good health (not recorded which). This chain joins TRBV28 and TRBJ2-7; D remains ambiguous. DNA of the CDR3: TGTGCCAGCAGTTTTAACACCAATTACGAGCAGTACTTC. This sequence encodes CASSFNTNYEQYF. The entire variable domain, with the rest obtained from reference TRBV28 and TRBJ2-7, is as follows: DVKVTQSSRYLVKRTGEKVFLECVQDMDHENMFWYRQDPGLGLRLIYFSYDVKMKEKGDIPEGYSVSREKKERFSLILESASTNQTSMYLCASSFNTNYEQYFGPGTRLTVT.